This T cell receptor beta chain comes out of a study of T-cell reconstitution after alpha-beta-depleted transplantation in children. This CDR3 is built from 14 residues. The germline V gene encodes CDR1 SQVTM and CDR2 ANQGSEA. V was trimmed by 0 bases and J by 2 bases, leaving 10 bases between them. This clonotype was seen more than once but under ten times. No antigen is known for it. Construction of the TCRbeta library involved unique molecular identifiers. MiXCR, applied by TCRdb to the PCR reads, yields one record per CDR3 protein. The sample lists about 510,000 distinct CDR3 sequences; roughly 11% were seen once. Study-level findings and limits: Hyperexpanded clones declined; after one year, newly produced T cells mostly supplied diversity. Surviving thymic progenitors and recipient T cells were the source of high TCRbeta diversity at day 60 in some patients.

The receptor was derived from a female patient between 2 and 15 years old who had a stem cell transplant for aplastic anemia, so the T cells may come from the graft donor. The chain is built from TRBV29-1 and TRBJ1-2; no clear D gene. Sequenced here: PBMCs, mostly from graft donor cells, sampled 180 days after TCRalphabeta/CD19-depleted stem cell transplant. CDR3 nucleotides: TGCAGCGTTGAAGATCCCAGCAGAAACTATGGCTACACCTTC. This codes for CSVEDPSRNYGYTF.